This T cell receptor (beta chain) stems from a study of shared clonotypes between healthy human individuals (dated by TCRdb to the early 2020s). At the level of the whole study: The cohort comprised two women and a few men aged 18 to 49 years. For each donor, three plates each were used for CD4 naive and CD4 memory, two plates were used for CD8 naive, and one plate was used for CD8 memory. The study deeply sequenced blood TCR repertoires of five healthy adults to estimate repertoire size and the extent of clonotype sharing between individuals. Different laboratories and diverse techniques were used to prepare libraries and sequence TCR repertoires, to increase sequencing depth and limit assay-specific biases. Per donor, leukapheresis produced somewhere between about 0.9 and 9.5 billion PBMCs.

Overall study outcomes, separate from this receptor: Larger estimated clonotype richness was generally found for naive subsets than for memory subsets. Even with the large sequencing depth, rarefaction of the sorted-subset datasets indicated that sequencing was incomplete. When several donors were compared, the shared fraction of clonotypes was around 4.6% for naive CD4, more than 3% for naive CD8, 2.3% for memory CD4, and approximately 0.4% for memory CD8. The small number of donors limited the genetic and exposure-history diversity represented. Compared with non-shared clonotypes, the clonotypes found in all four sorted-subset donors had higher generation probabilities. Sampling was restricted to blood, and TCR repertoires in tissues likely differ from the TCR repertoires found in blood. Pairwise subsampling led to the expectation that sequencing depth would affect the degree of clonotype sharing among donors.

Using the deep immunoSEQ assay, TCR CDR3 regions were amplified from genomic DNA by multiplex PCR. Extracted genomic DNA from each cell subset was distributed evenly across all wells of several immunoSEQ 96-well plates, and each plate was treated as a replicate. Each replicate PCR for sorted subsets received approximately 200 ng genomic DNA, equal to tens of thousands of T cell genomes. The purified libraries were quantified using a Qubit 3.0 fluorometer, sized with a Bioanalyzer 2100, and then quantified again using the KAPA Library Quantification kit. Every immunoSEQ 96-well plate was sequenced on a dedicated single-read 150-cycle Illumina NextSeq 550 flow cell. Under the source paper's analysis protocol: The immunoSEQ output contained only junctional sequences without quality scores, so filtering could not match that applied to full-length reads. Sequences were annotated with PyIR, a Python wrapper for IgBLAST v1.9, using IMGT germline references to assign V/J genes and CDR3. Any read was removed if the V/J assignment was weak (E-value above 1e-6), the CDR3 was missing, or the read contained stop codons, out-of-frame junctions, or ambiguous translated residues. A V3J clonotype was defined by an identical inferred V gene, J gene, and CDR3 amino acid sequence. To compute the percentage overlap between repertoires, the number of shared unique clonotypes was divided by the size of the smaller repertoire. Repertoire richness was assessed with RTK rarefaction, the Chao1 estimator, and Recon v2.1 estimates of unobserved clonotypes. Generation probabilities for all TCRbeta clonotypes obtained by the gDNA method from a handful of donors were computed using OLGA. TCRdb provides this immuneACCESS table in a form limited to in-frame rearrangements. Some clones are lacking; in checked studies, under half of them reflect an unresolved V gene, and why the rest are absent is not known. V and J calls and clone size are copied from that table; D and trimming were computed from the DNA. In this sample the table shows roughly 2 million clones, nearly 97% of which occur a single time. The top ten clones comprise approximately 0.13% of the sample.

With respect to this clone: Its target antigen remains unknown. No clone much larger than this one lies a single base away; base qualities are absent.

Healthy HIV-negative adults with no recently reported acute infections or vaccinations were included as donors. All donors were Caucasian adults living in Nashville, Tennessee, USA. CD4+ T cells were enriched by magnetic negative selection; naive cells were then positively selected on CD45RA, and the negative fraction formed the memory subset. After blood collection by leukapheresis, PBMCs were isolated using Ficoll-Histopaque density gradient centrifugation and then cryopreserved in the vapor phase of liquid nitrogen. Analytical flow cytometry was used to check the purity and quantity of each magnetically sorted T cell population. Genomic DNA was isolated from each sorted fraction and quantified by UV absorbance on a Nanodrop 2000c. This receptor was taken from a man aged 18-30 years in good health. The sequenced sample consisted of naive CD4+ T cells sorted from blood. The cell subset or site label for this specimen denotes: CD45RA+ positively selected.

The CDR3 loop reads CAWSVWVNTEAFF. DNA sequence: TGTGCCTGGAGTGTCTGGGTGAACACTGAAGCTTTCTTT. The chain was built from TRBV30 and TRBJ1-1; the D gene assignment is ambiguous. CDR1 is given as GTSNPN and CDR2 as SVGIG, both from the germline V gene (reference sequence). The junction carries 5 bases between V and J, which are trimmed by 0 bases and 0 bases respectively. Taken from cysteine to phenylalanine, the CDR3 has 13 residues. Of all the DNA, just the CDR3 is kept, 39 bases in frame from base 1.